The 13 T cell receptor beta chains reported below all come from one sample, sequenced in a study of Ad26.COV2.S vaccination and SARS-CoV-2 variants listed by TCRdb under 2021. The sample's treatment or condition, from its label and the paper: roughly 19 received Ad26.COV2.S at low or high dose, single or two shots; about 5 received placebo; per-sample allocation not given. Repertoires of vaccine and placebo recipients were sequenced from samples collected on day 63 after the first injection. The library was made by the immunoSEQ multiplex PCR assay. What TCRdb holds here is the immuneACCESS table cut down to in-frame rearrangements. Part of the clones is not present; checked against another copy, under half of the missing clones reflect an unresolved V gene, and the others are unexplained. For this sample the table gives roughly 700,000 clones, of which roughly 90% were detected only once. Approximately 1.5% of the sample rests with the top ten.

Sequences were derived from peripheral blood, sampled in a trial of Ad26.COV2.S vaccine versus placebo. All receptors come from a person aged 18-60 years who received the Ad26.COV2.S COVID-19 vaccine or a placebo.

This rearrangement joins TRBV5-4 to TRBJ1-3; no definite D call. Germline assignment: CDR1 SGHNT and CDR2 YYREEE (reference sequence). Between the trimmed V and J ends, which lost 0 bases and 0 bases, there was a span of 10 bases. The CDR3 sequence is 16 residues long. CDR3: CASSLDRPYSGNTIYF. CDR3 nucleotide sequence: TGTGCCAGCAGCTTGGATAGACCGTACTCTGGAAACACCATATATTTT. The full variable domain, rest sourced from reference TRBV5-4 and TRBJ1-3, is ETGVTQSPTHLIKTRGQQVTLRCSSQSGHNTVSWYQQALGQGPQFIFQYYREEENGRGNFPPRFSGLQFPNYSSELNVNALELDDSALYLCASSLDRPYSGNTIYFGEGSWLTVV.

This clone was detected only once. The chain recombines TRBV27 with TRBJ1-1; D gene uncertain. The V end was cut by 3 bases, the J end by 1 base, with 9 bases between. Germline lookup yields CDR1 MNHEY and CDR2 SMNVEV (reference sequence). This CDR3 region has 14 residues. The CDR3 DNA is TGTGCCAGCAGTTTGCGACACTCGAACACTGAAGCTTTCTTT. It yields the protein CASSLRHSNTEAFF.

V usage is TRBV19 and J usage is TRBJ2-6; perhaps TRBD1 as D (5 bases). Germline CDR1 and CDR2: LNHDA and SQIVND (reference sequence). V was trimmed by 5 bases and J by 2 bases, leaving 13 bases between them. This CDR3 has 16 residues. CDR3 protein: CASSPNWGAGANVLTF. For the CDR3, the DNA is TGTGCCAGTAGTCCGAACTGGGGCGCTGGGGCCAACGTCCTGACTTTC.

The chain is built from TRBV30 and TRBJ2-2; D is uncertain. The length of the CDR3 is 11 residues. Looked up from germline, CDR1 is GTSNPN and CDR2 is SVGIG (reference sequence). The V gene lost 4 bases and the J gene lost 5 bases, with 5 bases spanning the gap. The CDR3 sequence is CAWMGTGELFF. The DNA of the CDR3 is TGTGCCTGGATGGGGACCGGGGAGCTGTTTTTT.

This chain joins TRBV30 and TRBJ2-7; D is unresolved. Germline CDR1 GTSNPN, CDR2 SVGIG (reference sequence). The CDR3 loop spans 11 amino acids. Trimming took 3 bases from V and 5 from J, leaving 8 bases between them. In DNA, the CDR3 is TGTGCCTGGAGCTTAAGCCACGAGCAGTACTTC. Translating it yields CAWSLSHEQYF. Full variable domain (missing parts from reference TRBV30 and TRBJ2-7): SQTIHQWPATLVQPVGSPLSLECTVEGTSNPNLYWYRQAAGRGLQLLFYSVGIGQISSEVPQNLSASRPQDRQFILSSKKLLLSDSGFYLCAWSLSHEQYFGPGTRLTVT.

The CDR3 loop is CASRNTGELFF. The CDR3 region has the DNA TGTGCCAGCAGGAACACCGGGGAGCTGTTTTTT. This rearrangement joins TRBV12-3 or TRBV12-4 to TRBJ2-2, with D unclear. Trimming stripped 6 bases from V and 1 base from J, with 0 bases between. The CDR3 sequence is 11 residues long.

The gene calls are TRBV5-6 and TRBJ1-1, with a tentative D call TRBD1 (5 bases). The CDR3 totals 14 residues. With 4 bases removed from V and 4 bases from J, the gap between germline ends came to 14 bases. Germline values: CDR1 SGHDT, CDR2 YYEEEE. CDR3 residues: CASSVGGSTTEAFF. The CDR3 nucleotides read TGTGCCAGCAGCGTGGGGGGGTCCACCACTGAAGCTTTCTTT.

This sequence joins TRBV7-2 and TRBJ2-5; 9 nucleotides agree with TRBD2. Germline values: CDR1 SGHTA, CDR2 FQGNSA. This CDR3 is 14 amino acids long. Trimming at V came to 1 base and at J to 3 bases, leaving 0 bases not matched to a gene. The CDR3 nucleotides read TGTGCCAGCAGCTTAGGACTAGCGGAAGAGACCCAGTACTTC. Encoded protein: CASSLGLAEETQYF.

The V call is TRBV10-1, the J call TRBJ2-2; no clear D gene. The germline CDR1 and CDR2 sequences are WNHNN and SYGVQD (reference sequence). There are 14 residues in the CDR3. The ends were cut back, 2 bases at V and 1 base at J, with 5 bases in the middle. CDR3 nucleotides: TGCGCCAGCAGTGAGGGTGGGAACACCGGGGAGCTGTTTTTT. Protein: CASSEGGNTGELFF.

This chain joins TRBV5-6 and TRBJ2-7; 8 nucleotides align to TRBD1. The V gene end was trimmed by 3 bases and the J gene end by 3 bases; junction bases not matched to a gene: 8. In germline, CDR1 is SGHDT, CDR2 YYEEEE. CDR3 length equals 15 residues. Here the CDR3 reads CASSSPGQEFYEQYF. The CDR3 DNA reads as TGTGCCAGCAGCTCGCCGGGACAGGAGTTCTACGAGCAGTACTTC.

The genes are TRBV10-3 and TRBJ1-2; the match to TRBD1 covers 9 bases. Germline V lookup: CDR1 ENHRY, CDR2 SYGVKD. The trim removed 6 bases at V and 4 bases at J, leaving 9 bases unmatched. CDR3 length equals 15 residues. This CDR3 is CAIRGTGPSGYGYTF. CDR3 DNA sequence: TGTGCCATCAGGGGGACAGGGCCGTCGGGCTATGGCTACACCTTC.

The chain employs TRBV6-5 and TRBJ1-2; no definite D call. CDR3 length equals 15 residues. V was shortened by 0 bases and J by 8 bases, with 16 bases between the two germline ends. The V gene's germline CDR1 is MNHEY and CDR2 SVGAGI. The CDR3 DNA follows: TGTGCCAGCAGTTACTCTGAACAGCGCTATCGGGGCTACACCTTC. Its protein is CASSYSEQRYRGYTF.

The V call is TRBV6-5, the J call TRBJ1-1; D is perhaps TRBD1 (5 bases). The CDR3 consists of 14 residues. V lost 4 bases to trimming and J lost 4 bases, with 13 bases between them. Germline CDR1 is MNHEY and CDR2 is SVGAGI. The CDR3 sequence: CASSSRRGATEAFF. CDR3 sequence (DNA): TGTGCCAGCAGTTCTAGGAGGGGTGCCACTGAAGCTTTCTTT.